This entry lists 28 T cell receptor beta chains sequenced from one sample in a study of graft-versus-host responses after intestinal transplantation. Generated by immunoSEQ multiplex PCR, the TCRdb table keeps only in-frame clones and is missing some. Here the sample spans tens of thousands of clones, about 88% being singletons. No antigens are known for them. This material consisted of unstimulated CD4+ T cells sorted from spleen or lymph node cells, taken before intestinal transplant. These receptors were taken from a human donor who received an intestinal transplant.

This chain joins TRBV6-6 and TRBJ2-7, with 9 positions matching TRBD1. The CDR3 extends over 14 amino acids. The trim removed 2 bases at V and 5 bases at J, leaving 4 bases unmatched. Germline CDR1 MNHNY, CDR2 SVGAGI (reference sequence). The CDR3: CASSYRDRANEQYF. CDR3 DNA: TGTGCCAGCAGTTACCGGGACAGGGCTAACGAGCAGTACTTC.

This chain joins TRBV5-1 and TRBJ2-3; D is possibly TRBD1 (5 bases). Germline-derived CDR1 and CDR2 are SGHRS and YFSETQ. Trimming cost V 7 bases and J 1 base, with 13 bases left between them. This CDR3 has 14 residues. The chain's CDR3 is CASGGQGGTDTQYF. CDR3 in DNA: TGCGCCAGCGGTGGGCAGGGTGGCACAGATACGCAGTATTTT.

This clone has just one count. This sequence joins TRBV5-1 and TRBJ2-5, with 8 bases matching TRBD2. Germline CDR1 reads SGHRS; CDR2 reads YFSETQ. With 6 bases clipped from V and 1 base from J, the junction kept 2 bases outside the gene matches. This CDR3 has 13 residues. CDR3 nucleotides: TGCGCCAGCACCGCGGGAGGCCAAGAGACCCAGTACTTC. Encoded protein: CASTAGGQETQYF. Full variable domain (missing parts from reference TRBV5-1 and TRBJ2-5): KAGVTQTPRYLIKTRGQQVTLSCSPISGHRSVSWYQQTPGQGLQFLFEYFSETQRNKGNFPGRFSGRQFSNSRSEMNVSTLELGDSALYLCASTAGGQETQYFGPGTRLLVL.

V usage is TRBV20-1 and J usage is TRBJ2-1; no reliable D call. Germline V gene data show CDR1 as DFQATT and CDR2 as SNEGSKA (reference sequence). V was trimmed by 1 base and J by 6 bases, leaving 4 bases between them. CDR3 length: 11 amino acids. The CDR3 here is CSARGANEQFF. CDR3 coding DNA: TGCAGTGCTAGAGGGGCCAATGAGCAGTTCTTC.

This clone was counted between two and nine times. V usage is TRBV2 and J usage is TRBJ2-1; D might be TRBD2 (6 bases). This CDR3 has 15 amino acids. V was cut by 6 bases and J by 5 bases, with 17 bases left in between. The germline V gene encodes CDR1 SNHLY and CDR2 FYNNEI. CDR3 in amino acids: CASRRREALDNEQFF. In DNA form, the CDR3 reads TGTGCCAGCAGAAGGAGGGAAGCCCTAGACAATGAGCAGTTCTTC. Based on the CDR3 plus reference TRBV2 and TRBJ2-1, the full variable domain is EPEVTQTPSHQVTQMGQEVILRCVPISNHLYFYWYRQILGQKVEFLVSFYNNEISEKSEIFDDQFSVERPDGSNFTLKIRSTKLEDSAMYFCASRRREALDNEQFFGPGTRLTVL.

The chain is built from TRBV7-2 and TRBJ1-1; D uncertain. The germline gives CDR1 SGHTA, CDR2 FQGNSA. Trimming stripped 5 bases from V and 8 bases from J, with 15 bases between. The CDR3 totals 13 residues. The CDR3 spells CASSLRAGREAFF. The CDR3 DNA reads TGTGCCAGCAGCCTACGAGCGGGCAGAGAAGCTTTCTTT.

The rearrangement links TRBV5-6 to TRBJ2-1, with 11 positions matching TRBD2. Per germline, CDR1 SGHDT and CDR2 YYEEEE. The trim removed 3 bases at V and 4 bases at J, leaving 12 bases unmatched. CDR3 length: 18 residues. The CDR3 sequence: CASSSSSATSGGYNEQFF. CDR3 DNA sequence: TGTGCCAGCAGCTCTTCGTCGGCTACTAGCGGGGGATACAATGAGCAGTTCTTC.

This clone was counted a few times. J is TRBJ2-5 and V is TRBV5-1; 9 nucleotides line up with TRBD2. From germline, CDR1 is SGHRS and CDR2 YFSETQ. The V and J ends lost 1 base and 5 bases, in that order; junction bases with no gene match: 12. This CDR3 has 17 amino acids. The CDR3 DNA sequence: TGCGCCAGCAGCTTGTTGCTGGGCGGGGGGGCCGGTGAGACCCAGTACTTC. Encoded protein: CASSLLLGGGAGETQYF.

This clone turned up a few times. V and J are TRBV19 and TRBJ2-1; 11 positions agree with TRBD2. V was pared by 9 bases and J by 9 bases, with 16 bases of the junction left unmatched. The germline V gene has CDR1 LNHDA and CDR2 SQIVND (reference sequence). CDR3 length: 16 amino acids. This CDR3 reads CASKNVRTSGFGEQFF. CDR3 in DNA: TGTGCCAGCAAGAACGTGAGGACTAGCGGGTTTGGTGAGCAGTTCTTC.

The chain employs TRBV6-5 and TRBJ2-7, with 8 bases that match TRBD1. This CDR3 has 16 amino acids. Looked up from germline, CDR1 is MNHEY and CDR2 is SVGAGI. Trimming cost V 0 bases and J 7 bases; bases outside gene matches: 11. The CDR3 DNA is TGTGCCAGCAGTTACTCCGGACAGGGTTTTACGGGGGAGCAGTACTTC. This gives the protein CASSYSGQGFTGEQYF.

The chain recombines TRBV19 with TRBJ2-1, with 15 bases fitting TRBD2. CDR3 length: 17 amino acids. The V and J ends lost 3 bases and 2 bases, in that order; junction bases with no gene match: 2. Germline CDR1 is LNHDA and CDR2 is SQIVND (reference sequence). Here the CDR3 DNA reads TGTGCCAGTAGTATGGGGACTAGCGGGAGGCCCTACAATGAGCAGTTCTTC. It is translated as CASSMGTSGRPYNEQFF.

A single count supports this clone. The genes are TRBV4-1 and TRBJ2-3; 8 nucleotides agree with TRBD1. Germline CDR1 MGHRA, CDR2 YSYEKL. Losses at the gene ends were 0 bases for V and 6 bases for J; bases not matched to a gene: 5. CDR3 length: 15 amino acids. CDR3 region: CASSQDRQGADTQYF. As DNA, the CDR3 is TGCGCCAGCAGCCAAGATCGGCAGGGGGCGGATACGCAGTATTTT.

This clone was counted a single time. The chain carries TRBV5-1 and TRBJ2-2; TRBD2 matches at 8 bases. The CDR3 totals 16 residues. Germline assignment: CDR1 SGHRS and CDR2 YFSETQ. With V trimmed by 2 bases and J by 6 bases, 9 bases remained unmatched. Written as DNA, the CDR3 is TGCGCCAGCAGCTTACGGGCGGGGGGCGTCGCCGGGGAGCTGTTTTTT. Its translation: CASSLRAGGVAGELFF.

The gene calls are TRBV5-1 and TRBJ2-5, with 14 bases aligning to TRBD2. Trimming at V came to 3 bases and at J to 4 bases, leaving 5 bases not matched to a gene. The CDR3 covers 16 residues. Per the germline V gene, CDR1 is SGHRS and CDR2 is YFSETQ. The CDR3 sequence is CASSSSGLAGGETQYF. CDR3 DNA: TGCGCCAGCAGCTCCTCAGGACTAGCGGGAGGAGAGACCCAGTACTTC.

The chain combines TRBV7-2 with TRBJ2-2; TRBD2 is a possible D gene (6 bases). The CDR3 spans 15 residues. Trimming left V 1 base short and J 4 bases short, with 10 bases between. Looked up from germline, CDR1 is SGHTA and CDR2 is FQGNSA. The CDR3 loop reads CASSLVAAGTGELFF. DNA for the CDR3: TGTGCCAGCAGCTTAGTAGCGGCGGGCACCGGGGAGCTGTTTTTT.

The CDR3 nucleotides read TGTGCCAGCAGCTTGTGGGAGGCAAAGGAGACCCAGTACTTC. Protein: CASSLWEAKETQYF. The gene calls are TRBV7-8 and TRBJ2-5; the D gene is possibly TRBD2 (6 bases). The CDR3 is 14 amino acids. CDR1 is SGHVS and CDR2 is FQNEAQ in the germline V gene. Trimming removed 3 bases from V and 5 bases from J, with 13 bases in between.

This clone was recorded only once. DNA for the CDR3: TGTGCTAGTGGTTTGGGGACCAGAGGGGGTACCGGGGAGCTGTTTTTT. Amino acids: CASGLGTRGGTGELFF. V and J are TRBV12-5 and TRBJ2-2, with D possibly being TRBD1 (6 bases). This CDR3 has 16 residues. The V end was cut by 1 base, the J end by 5 bases, with 14 bases between. Germline V lookup: CDR1 LGHNT, CDR2 FRNRAP.

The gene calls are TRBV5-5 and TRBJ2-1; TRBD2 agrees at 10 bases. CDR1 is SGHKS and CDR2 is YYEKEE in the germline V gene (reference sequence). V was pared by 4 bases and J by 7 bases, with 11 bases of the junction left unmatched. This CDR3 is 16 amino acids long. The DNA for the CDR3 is TGTGCCAGCAGCGCCGCACCTAGCGGGAGAGGGAATGAGCAGTTCTTC. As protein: CASSAAPSGRGNEQFF.

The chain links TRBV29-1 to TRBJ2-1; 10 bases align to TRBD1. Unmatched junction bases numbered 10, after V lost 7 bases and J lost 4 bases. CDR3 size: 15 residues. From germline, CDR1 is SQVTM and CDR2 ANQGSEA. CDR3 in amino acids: CSADDRTGGYNEQFF. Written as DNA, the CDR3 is TGCAGCGCCGACGACAGGACAGGGGGATACAATGAGCAGTTCTTC.

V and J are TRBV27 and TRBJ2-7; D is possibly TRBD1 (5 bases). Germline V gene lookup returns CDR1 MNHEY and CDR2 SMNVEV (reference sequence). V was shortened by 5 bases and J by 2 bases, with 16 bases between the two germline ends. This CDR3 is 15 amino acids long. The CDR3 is CASSPSTDKTYEQYF. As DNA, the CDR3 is TGTGCCAGCAGTCCGTCGACAGACAAGACCTACGAGCAGTACTTC.

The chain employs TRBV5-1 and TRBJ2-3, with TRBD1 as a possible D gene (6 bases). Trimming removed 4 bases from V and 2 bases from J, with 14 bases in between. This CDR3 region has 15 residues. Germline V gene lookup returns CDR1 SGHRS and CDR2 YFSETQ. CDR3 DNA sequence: TGCGCCAGCAGCATTACCCGGGACAACACAGATACGCAGTATTTT. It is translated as CASSITRDNTDTQYF.

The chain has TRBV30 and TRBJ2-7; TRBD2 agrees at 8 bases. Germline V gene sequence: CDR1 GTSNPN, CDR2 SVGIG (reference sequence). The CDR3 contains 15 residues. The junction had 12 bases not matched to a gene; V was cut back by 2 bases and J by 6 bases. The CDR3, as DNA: TGTGCCTGGAGTACTTCAGAGCGGGGGTCGGTCGAGCAGTACTTC. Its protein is CAWSTSERGSVEQYF.

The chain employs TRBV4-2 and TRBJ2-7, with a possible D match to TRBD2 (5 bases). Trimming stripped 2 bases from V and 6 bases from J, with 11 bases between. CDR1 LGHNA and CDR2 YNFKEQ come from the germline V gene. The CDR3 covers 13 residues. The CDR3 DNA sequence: TGTGCCAGCAGCCAACCGTGGGAGTCCGAGCAGTACTTC. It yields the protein CASSQPWESEQYF.

The CDR3 nucleotides are TGCGCCAGCAGCTTTCTAGCGGTCGGAGATACGCAGTATTTT. Amino acids: CASSFLAVGDTQYF. The genes are TRBV5-1 and TRBJ2-3, with 7 positions matching TRBD2. The CDR3 contains 14 residues. V lost 2 bases and J lost 5; bases outside the gene matches: 5. The germline CDR1 and CDR2 sequences are SGHRS and YFSETQ.

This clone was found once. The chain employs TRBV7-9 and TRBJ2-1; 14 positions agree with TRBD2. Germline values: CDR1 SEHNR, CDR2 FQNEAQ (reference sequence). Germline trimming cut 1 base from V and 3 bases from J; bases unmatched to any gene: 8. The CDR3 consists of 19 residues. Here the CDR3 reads CASSLGGLAGGPVYNEQFF. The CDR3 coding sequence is TGTGCCAGCAGCTTAGGAGGACTAGCGGGGGGTCCGGTCTACAATGAGCAGTTCTTC.

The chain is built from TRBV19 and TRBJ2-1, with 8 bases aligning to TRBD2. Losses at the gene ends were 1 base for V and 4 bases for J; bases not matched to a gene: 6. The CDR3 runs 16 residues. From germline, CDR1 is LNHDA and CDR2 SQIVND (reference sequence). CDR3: CASSIGQAGGYNEQFF. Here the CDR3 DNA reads TGTGCCAGTAGTATAGGGCAGGCGGGAGGTTACAATGAGCAGTTCTTC.

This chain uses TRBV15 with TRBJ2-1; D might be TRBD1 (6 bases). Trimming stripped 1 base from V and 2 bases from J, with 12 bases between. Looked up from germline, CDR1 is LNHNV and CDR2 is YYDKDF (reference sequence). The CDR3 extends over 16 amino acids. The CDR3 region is CATSRVGAFPYNEQFF. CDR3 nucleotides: TGTGCCACCAGCAGAGTGGGGGCGTTCCCCTACAATGAGCAGTTCTTC.

The CDR3 protein is CASSYIGQRRNQPQHF. DNA for the CDR3: TGTGCCAGCAGTTACATCGGACAGCGAAGGAATCAGCCCCAGCATTTT. The chain carries TRBV6-5 and TRBJ1-5; D is perhaps TRBD1 (6 bases). CDR1 MNHEY and CDR2 SVGAGI come from the germline V gene. The CDR3 runs to 16 residues. Trimming shortened V by 2 bases and J by 4 bases, and 15 bases separated the two germline ends.